This T cell receptor beta chain emerged from a study of T-cell reconstitution after alpha-beta-depleted transplantation in children. Library preparation (for TCRbeta) was performed with unique molecular identifiers. TCRdb ran MiXCR on the PCR reads and lists one entry per CDR3 protein. The profile shows 150,000 to 200,000 distinct CDR3 sequences, roughly 6.5% of them singletons. Whole-study findings and limits: Surviving recipient T cells and thymic progenitors underlay high day-60 TCRbeta diversity in some patients. The authors attributed T-cell counts and diversity one year after transplant mostly to newly produced T cells. Several hundred expanded graft clones reportedly gave rise to the alpha-beta T cells present about two months after transplant.

This clonotype was observed many times. As yet, its antigen is unknown. Germline V gives CDR1 MDHEN, CDR2 SYDVKM. The CDR3 has 14 residues. V shed 5 bases and J shed 5 bases, with 12 bases lying between them. The TCR sequence derives from a girl under three years old with combined immunodeficiency, due to receive a stem cell transplant. The specimen was PBMCs, collected before TCRalphabeta/CD19-depleted stem cell transplant. This chain links TRBV28 with TRBJ2-2; possible D gene TRBD2, 6 bases. CDR3 in DNA: TGTGCCAGCAGTATGGCGGGAATAACCGGGGAGCTGTTTTTT. Amino acid sequence: CASSMAGITGELFF.